This T cell receptor beta chain comes out of a study of CD8+ T cells in alopecia areata (dated by TCRdb to 2017 to 2018). Regarding the study in general: Treated patients were enrolled in an open-label pilot trial of oral tofacitinib, 5 to 10 mg twice daily, for moderate-to-severe alopecia areata. Tofacitinib was given for 6 to 18 months, followed by 6 months of follow-up off drug to assess delayed response and recurrence. For the treated patients, the SALT score, which quantifies what percentage of scalp surface area is affected, served as the measure of disease severity. In both human patients and the C3H/HeJ mouse model, the study applied high-throughput TCRbeta sequencing to look at T cell clonal expansion in alopecia areata. On the human side, TCRbeta sequencing was run on scalp tissue and on sorted CD4+ and CD8+ peripheral blood T cells from healthy controls and from alopecia areata patients with either patchy or totalis/universalis disease. Biopsies were taken from tofacitinib-treated patients at baseline and again at 4 and 24 weeks into treatment, and several of those patients also had a later scalp biopsy. Scalp clonality was compared among normal scalp (n=4), patchy alopecia areata scalp (n=8), and alopecia totalis/universalis scalp (n=8). RNA came from the PAXgene miRNA kit for fixed scalp, the miRNeasy kit for PBMCs, and the RNeasy kit for mouse skin. TCRbeta CDR3 regions were amplified by immunoSEQ multiplex PCR with 35 Vbeta forward and 13 Jbeta reverse primers. The full study reports these points: Because the treated cohort was small and included a single nonresponder, larger studies are needed to assess links between baseline CD8+ expansion and response. Resident alphabeta T cells in normal human skin are also sequenced, complicating scalp TCR repertoire analysis, unlike mouse skin dominated by gammadelta T cells. Many expanded lesional clones persisted in scalp and blood during tofacitinib treatment, which may partly explain relapse after stopping treatment. Compared with normal scalp, lesional scalp, particularly in alopecia totalis/universalis, had higher clonality and more expanded CD8+ clones, which suggests antigenic drive. Shared TCR sequences between patients were less evident than in mice, which may be partly attributable to HLA diversity in the patient population. Scalp clonality and the number of expanded CD8+ clones among the top 100 scalp clones were significantly decreased by tofacitinib.

CDR1 and CDR2 (SGHRS, YFSETQ) derive from the germline V gene. Including cysteine and phenylalanine, the CDR3 has 13 amino acids. Only the CDR3 DNA is retained, 39 bases long and in frame from the first base. From V the trimming removes 4 bases and from J it removes 6 bases, while the gene matches leave 2 bases of the junction unaccounted for. Worth noting for this clone: Its binding antigen is unknown. No base-level quality is on record; no much larger clone is a single base apart.

According to the study, the label for this sample's time point signals: around 26 weeks on oral tofacitinib. This specimen's treatment or condition label, per the study, means: oral pan-JAK inhibitor, 5-10 mg twice daily. From alopecia areata patients, peripheral blood was collected along with lesional scalp punch biopsies. PBMCs were separated by density centrifugation and stained for CD3, CD4 and CD8, after which CD4+ and CD8+ T cells were sorted on a FACSAria. Libraries were constructed by the immunoSEQ multiplex PCR assay. For TCR sequencing, RNA was extracted from every sample and reverse transcribed into cDNA to serve as template. SuperScript III was used to make first-strand cDNA, primed with a 2:1 mix of oligo-dT and random hexamers. Amplification bias was assessed with a synthetic immune receptor repertoire, and residual bias was removed computationally. The authors processed their data as follows. Raw reads were preprocessed for error removal, and CDR3 was defined according to IMGT conventions as running from the conserved cysteine to phenylalanine. Clonality was computed by normalizing Shannon entropy by log2 of the number of productive unique TCRs and subtracting the result from 1. Whether scalp clones were CD4 or CD8 was inferred by matching scalp TCRbeta sequences against CD4 and CD8 repertoires sorted from blood. Drawn from immuneACCESS, this table holds only the in-frame rearrangements with V and J called that TCRdb kept. Clones are partly lost; checked studies trace under half to an unresolved V gene and leave the rest unexplained. V and J calls and clone size are copied from that table; D and trimming were computed from the DNA. Recorded for this sample are 100,000 to 130,000 clones; 84% of them occurred a single time. The leading ten clones occupy over 20% of the sample.

The rearrangement joined TRBV5-1 to TRBJ2-1; 9 middle bases align to TRBD1. Sequences were derived from CD8+ T cells sorted from blood, sampled at week 24, from a patient treated with tofacitinib. This clonotype was sampled from a human donor with alopecia areata. The CDR3 sequence is CASSPGQGNEQFF. The DNA reads TGCGCCAGCAGCCCGGGACAGGGCAATGAGCAGTTCTTC.